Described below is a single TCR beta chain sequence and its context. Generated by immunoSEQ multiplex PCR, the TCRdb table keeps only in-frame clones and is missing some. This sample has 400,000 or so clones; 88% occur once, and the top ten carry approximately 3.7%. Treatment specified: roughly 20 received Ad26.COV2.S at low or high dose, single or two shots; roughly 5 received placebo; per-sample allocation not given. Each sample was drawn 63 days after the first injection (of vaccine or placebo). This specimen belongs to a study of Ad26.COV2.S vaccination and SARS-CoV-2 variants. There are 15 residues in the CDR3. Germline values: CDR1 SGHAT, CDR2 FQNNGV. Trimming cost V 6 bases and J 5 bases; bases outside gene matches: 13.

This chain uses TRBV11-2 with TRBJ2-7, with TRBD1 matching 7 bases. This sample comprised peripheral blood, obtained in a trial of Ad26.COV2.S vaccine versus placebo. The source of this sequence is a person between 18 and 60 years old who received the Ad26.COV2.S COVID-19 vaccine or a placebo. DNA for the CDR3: TGTGCCAGCAGGCAACGGACAGGTCCTGCGCACGAGCAGTACTTC. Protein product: CASRQRTGPAHEQYF.